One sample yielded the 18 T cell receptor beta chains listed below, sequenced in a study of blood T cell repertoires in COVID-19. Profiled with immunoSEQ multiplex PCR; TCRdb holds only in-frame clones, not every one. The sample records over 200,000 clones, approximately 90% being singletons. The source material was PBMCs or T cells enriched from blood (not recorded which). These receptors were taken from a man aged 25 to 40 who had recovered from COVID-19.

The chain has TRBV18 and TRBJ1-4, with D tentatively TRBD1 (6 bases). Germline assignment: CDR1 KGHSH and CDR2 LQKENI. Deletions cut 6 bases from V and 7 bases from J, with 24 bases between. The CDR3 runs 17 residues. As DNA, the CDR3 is TGTGCCAGCTCGTCCAGGGGCCAGGGGTTAAGTGGTGAAAAACTGTTTTTT. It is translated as CASSSRGQGLSGEKLFF.

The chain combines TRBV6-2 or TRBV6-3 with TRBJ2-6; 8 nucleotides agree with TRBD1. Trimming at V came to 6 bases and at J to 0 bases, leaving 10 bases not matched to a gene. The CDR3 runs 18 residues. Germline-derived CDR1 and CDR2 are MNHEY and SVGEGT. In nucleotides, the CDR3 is TGTGCCAGCAGCATGAGACAGGGGAGAAGCTCTGGGGCCAACGTCCTGACTTTC. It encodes CASSMRQGRSSGANVLTF.

In nucleotides, the CDR3 is TGTGCCAGCAGCTCTCCGGGACAGGGCGTTAAAGAGCAGTACTTC. Translated, it gives CASSSPGQGVKEQYF. This chain connects TRBV7-9 to TRBJ2-7; 9 bases are a match to TRBD1. The trim removed 4 bases at V and 7 bases at J, leaving 11 bases unmatched. Looked up from germline, CDR1 is SEHNR and CDR2 is FQNEAQ (reference sequence). CDR3 length: 15 residues. The full variable domain, with the rest looked up from reference TRBV7-9 and TRBJ2-7, is DTGVSQNPRHKITKRGQNVTFRCDPISEHNRLYWYRQTLGQGPEFLTYFQNEAQLEKSRLLSDRFSAERPKGSFSTLEIQRTEQGDSAMYLCASSSPGQGVKEQYFGPGTRLTVT.

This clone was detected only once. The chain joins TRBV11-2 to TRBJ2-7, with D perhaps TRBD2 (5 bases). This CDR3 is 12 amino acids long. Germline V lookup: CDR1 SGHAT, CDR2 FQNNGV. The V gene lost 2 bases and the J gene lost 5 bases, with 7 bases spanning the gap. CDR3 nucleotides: TGTGCCAGCAGCTTAAACGGGGACGAGCAGTACTTC. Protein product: CASSLNGDEQYF.

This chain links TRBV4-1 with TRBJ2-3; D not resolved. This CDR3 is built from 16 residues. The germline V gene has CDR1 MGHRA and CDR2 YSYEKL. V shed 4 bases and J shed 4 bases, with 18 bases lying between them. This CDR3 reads CASSPRGAGMADTQYF. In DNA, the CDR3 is TGCGCCAGCAGCCCGCGTGGAGCCGGTATGGCAGATACGCAGTATTTT.

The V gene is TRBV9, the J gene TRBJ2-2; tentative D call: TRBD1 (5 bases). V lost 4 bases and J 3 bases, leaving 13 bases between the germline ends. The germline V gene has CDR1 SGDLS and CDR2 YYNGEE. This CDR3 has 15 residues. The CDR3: CASSSGISDTGELFF. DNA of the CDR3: TGTGCCAGCAGCTCAGGGATTTCCGACACCGGGGAGCTGTTTTTT. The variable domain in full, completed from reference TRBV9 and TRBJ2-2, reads DSGVTQTPKHLITATGQRVTLRCSPRSGDLSVYWYQQSLDQGLQFLIQYYNGEERAKGNILERFSAQQFPDLHSELNLSSLELGDSALYFCASSSGISDTGELFFGEGSRLTVL.

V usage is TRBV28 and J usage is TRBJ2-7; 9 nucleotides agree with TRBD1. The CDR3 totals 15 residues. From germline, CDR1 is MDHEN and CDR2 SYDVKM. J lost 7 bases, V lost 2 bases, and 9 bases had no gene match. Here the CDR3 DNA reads TGTGCCAGCAGTTTAGGGGACAGGGATGGTCGGGAGCAGTACTTC. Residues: CASSLGDRDGREQYF.

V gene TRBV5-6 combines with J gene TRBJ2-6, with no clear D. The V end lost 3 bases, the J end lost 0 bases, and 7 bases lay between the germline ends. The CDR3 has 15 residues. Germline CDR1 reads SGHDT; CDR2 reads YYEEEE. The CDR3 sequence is CASSYGLSGANVLTF. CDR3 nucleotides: TGTGCCAGCAGCTATGGCCTCTCTGGGGCCAACGTCCTGACTTTC.

As DNA, the CDR3 is TGCAGCGTTGAAAAGGGGACAGGGGGTTATGGCTACACCTTC. It yields the protein CSVEKGTGGYGYTF. The rearrangement links TRBV29-1 to TRBJ1-2; 11 bases fit TRBD1. CDR1 and CDR2 from the germline V gene are SQVTM and ANQGSEA. The CDR3 has 14 amino acids. Unmatched junction bases numbered 4, after V lost 2 bases and J lost 5 bases.

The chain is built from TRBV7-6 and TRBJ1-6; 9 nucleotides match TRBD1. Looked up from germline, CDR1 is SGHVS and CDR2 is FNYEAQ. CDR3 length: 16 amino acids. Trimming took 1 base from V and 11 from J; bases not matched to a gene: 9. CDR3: CASSLVGTGGRPPLHF. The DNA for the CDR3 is TGTGCCAGCAGCTTAGTGGGAACAGGGGGCAGGCCACCCCTCCACTTT. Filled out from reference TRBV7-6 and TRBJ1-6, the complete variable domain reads GAGVSQSPRYKVTKRGQDVALRCDPISGHVSLYWYRQALGQGPEFLTYFNYEAQQDKSGLPNDRFSAERPEGSISTLTIQRTEQRDSAMYRCASSLVGTGGRPPLHFGNGTRLTVT.

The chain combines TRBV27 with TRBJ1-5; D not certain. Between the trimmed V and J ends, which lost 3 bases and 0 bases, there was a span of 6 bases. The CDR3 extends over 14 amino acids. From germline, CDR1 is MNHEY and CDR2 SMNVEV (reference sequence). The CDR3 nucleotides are TGTGCCAGCAGTTTTTACTATAGCAATCAGCCCCAGCATTTT. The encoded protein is CASSFYYSNQPQHF.

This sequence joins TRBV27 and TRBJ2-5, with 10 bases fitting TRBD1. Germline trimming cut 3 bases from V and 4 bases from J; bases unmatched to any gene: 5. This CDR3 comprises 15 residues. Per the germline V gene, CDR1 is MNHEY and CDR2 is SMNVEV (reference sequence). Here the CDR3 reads CASSLTGGPPETQYF. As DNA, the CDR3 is TGTGCCAGCAGTTTGACAGGGGGCCCCCCAGAGACCCAGTACTTC.

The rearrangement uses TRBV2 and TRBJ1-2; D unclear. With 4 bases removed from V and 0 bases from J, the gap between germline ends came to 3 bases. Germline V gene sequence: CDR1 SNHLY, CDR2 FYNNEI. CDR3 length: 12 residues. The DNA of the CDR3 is TGTGCCAGCAGTGGAGCTAACTATGGCTACACCTTC. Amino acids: CASSGANYGYTF.

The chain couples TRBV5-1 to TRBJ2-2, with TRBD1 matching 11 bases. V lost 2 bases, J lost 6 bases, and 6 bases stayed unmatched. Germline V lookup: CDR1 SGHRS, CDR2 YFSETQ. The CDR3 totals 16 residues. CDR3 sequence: CASSFRTGGDAGELFF. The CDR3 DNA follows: TGCGCCAGCAGCTTCAGGACAGGGGGCGACGCCGGGGAGCTGTTTTTT.

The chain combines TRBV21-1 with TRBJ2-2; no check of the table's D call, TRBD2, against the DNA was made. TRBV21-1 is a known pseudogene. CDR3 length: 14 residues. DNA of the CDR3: TGTGCCAGCAGGATAGGAGTTCGGTGCGGGGAGCTGTTTTTT. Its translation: CASRIGVRCGELFF.

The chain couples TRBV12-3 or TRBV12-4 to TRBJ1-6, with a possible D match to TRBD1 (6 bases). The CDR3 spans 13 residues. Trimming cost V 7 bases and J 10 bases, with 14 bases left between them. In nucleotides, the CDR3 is TGTGCCAGCACCATCTGGGACACCTCACCCCTCCACTTT. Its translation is CASTIWDTSPLHF.

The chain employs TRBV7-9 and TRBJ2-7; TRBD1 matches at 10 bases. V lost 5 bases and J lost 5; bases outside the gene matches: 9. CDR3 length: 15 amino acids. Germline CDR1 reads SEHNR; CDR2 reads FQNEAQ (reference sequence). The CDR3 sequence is CASSPLRDRGNEQYF. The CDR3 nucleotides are TGTGCCAGCAGCCCCCTCCGGGACAGGGGAAACGAGCAGTACTTC.

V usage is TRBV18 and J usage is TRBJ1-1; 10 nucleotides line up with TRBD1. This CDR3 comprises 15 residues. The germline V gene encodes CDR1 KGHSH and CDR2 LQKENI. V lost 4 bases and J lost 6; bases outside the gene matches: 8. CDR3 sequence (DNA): TGTGCCAGCTCACTAGCGGACAGGGGGGTTGCTGAAGCTTTCTTT. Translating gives CASSLADRGVAEAFF.